The sequence of this TCR beta chain was determined in a study of blood T cell repertoires in COVID-19. This clone occurred a few times. TCRdb keeps only in-frame clones here, not all; method: immunoSEQ multiplex PCR. The table records around 100,000 clones, 70% to 90% of them present only once. The material sequenced was peripheral blood. The receptor's source is a human donor in a cohort sampled during active COVID-19.

CDR3 sequence (DNA): TGTGCCAGCAGTGGCGGCCTCAATTCACCCCTCCACTTT. Translating gives CASSGGLNSPLHF. The chain carries TRBV6-2 or TRBV6-3 and TRBJ1-6; unclear D gene. Between the trimmed V and J ends, which lost 5 bases and 7 bases, there was a span of 9 bases. The CDR3 runs to 13 residues. From germline, CDR1 is MNHEY and CDR2 SVGEGT.